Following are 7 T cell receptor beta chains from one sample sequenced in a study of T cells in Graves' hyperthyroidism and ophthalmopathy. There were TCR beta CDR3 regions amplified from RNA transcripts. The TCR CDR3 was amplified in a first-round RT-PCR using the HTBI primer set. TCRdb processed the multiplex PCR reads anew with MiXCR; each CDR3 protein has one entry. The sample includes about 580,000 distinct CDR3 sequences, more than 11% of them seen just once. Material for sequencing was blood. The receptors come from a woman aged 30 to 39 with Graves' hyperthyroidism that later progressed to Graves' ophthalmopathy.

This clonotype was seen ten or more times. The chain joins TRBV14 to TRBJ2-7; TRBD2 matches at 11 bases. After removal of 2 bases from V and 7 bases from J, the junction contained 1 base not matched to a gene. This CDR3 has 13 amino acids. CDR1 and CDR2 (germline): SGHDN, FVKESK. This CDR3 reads CASSQLAGGEQYF. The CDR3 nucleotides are TGTGCCAGCAGCCAACTAGCGGGAGGAGAGCAGTACTTC.

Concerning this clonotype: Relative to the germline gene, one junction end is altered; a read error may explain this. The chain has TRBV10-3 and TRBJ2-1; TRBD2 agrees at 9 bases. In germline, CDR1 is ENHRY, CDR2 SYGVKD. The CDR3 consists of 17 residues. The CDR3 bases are TGTGCCATCAGTGAGTCCTTTAGCGGGAGCTCCTACGATGAGCAGTTCTTC. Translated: CAISESFSGSSYDEQFF.

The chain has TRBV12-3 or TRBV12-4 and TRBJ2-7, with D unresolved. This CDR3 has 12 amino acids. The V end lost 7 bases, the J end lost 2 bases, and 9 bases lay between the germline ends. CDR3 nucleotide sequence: TGTGCCAGCATGGTGTGGCCCTACGAGCAGTACTTC. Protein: CASMVWPYEQYF.

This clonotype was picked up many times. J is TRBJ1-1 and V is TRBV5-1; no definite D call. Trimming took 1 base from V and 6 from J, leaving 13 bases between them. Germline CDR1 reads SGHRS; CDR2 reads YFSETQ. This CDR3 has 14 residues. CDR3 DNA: TGCGCCAGCAGCTTGCTTGTCAGCGGGGCTGAAGCTTTCTTT. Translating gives CASSLLVSGAEAFF.

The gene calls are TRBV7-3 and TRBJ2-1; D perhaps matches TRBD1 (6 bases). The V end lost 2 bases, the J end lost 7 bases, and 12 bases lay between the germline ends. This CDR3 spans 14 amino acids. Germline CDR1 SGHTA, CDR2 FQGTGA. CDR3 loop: CASSLSWGQNEQFF. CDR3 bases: TGTGCCAGCAGCTTATCCTGGGGGCAGAATGAGCAGTTCTTC.

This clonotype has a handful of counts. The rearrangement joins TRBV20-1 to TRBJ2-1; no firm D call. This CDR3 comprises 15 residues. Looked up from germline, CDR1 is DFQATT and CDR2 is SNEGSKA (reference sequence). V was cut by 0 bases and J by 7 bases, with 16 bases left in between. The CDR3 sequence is CSARDRSVWANEQFF. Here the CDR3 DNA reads TGCAGTGCTAGAGATCGGAGCGTTTGGGCTAATGAGCAGTTCTTC.

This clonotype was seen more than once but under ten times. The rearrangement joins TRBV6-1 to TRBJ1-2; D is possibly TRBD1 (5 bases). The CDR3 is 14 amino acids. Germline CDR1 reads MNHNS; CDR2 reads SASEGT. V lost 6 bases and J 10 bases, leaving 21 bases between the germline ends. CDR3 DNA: TGTGCCAGCAGCCTCGCCCACCCGGGGGTGACCTACACCTTC. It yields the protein CASSLAHPGVTYTF.